This TCR beta chain was captured in a study of low-dose radiotherapy and immunotherapy resistance in tumors. At the level of the study: A total of 6.5 Gy was given to Cohort 1 as 0.5 Gy per fraction every 2 weeks. Cohort 2, a group dosed every two weeks at 1 Gy per fraction, received 13 Gy in total over 26 weeks. Patients were treated with intravenous nivolumab at 240 mg every two weeks and were also dosed with ipilimumab at 1 mg/kg every six weeks.

In this sample, this clonotype turned up once. First-strand cDNA relied on TRAV- and TRBV-specific primers spanning alpha and beta chains. TCR amplification involved about 18 PCR cycles with a constant-region primer and V-primer adapter. MiXCR, applied by TCRdb to the reads, yields one record per CDR3 protein. Here the sample spans about 30,000 distinct CDR3 sequences, 45% to 50% being singletons. The V gene's germline CDR1 is MNHNY and CDR2 SVGAGI (reference sequence). This CDR3 has 15 residues. The V gene end was trimmed by 8 bases and the J gene end by 0 bases; junction bases not matched to a gene: 8. The time point: after trial treatment. Treatment given: LDRT plus nivolumab, ipilimumab, low-dose cyclophosphamide and aspirin (RACIN trial). The study gave donors nivolumab, ipilimumab, aspirin, low-dose cyclophosphamide and low-dose radiotherapy.

The clonotype originates from a male donor with gallbladder cancer. Sequencing used PBMCs, obtained after low-dose radiotherapy plus immunotherapy. V usage is TRBV6-6 and J usage is TRBJ2-3; the match to TRBD2 covers 7 bases. CDR3 nucleotide sequence: TGTGCCAGCGGAAGAGCGGGGTATAGCACAGATACGCAGTATTTT. It translates to CASGRAGYSTDTQYF.